What follows is one T cell receptor (beta chain) and its context. The method was immunoSEQ multiplex PCR; TCRdb's version includes in-frame clones alone and lacks a portion of them. The table records 230,000 or so clones, about 85% of them present only once. CDR1 is LGHNA, CDR2 YSLEER, per germline. Trimming removed 0 bases from V and 10 bases from J, with 14 bases in between. The CDR3 is made up of 14 amino acids. The source of the sample is a study of blood T cell repertoires in COVID-19. The sequence derives from a woman aged 25 to 39 who had recovered from COVID-19. The chain combines TRBV4-3 with TRBJ2-3, with D unclear. Input material: PBMCs or T cells enriched from blood (not recorded which). In nucleotides, the CDR3 is TGCGCCAGCAGCCAAGATATTATGGTAGTAGCGCAGTATTTT. Translated: CASSQDIMVVAQYF.